The rows below give T cell receptor beta chains drawn from one sample of a study of blood T cell repertoires in COVID-19. The protocol was immunoSEQ multiplex PCR, while the TCRdb copy is restricted to in-frame clones and leaves out a portion. The sample lists roughly 240,000 clones; more than 65% were seen once. Sample: peripheral blood. The source is a man between 40 and 49 years old who had recovered from COVID-19. CDR3s include the opening cysteine and the closing phenylalanine or tryptophan.

>TRBJ2-5|TRBV7-2
CASSLGSRSGQETQYF
>TRBJ2-4|TRBV19
CASSGLRDSIRNIQYF
>TRBJ1-1|TRBV5-8
CASSGTQEGKAFF
>TRBJ1-2|TRBV3-1/TRBV3-2
CASSQPGLRGSGYTF
>TRBJ2-7|TRBV10-3
CAIAAGGRLASGPSYEQYF
>TRBJ2-7|TRBV6-5
CASSYSSDLSYEQYF
>TRBJ2-3|TRBV5-1
CASSPNPSGSADTQYF
>TRBJ2-7|TRBV6-2/TRBV6-3
CASSYFRGPTTYEQYF
>TRBJ2-3|TRBV5-8
CASSSNTHTDTQYF
>TRBJ2-7|TRBV7-2
CASSLYTAEQYF
>TRBJ2-5|TRBV2
CASGNRDSGTQYF
>TRBJ2-7|TRBV6-1
CASSEEGGPTPQYF
>TRBJ2-5|TRBV7-9
CASSYTGRETQYF
>TRBJ2-5|TRBV7-9
CASSLPPGLGETQYF
>TRBJ1-1|TRBV14
CASSQPRQGKNTEAFF
>TRBJ1-1|TRBV10-3
CAISAQGGEAFF
>TRBJ1-6|TRBV5-6
CASSGWDKDSPLHF
>TRBJ1-3|TRBV11-2
CASSLEGSPFSGNTIYF
>TRBJ2-7|TRBV30
CAWSGQGDEQYF
>TRBJ1-1|TRBV6-5
CASSYQGGGTEAFF
>TRBJ2-7|TRBV5-5
CASSSTSTYEQYF
>TRBJ2-7|TRBV6-2/TRBV6-3
CASSYGVRAEQYF
>TRBJ1-2|TRBV5-1
CASSSGHTANYGYTF
>TRBJ1-1|TRBV6-5
CASGRLFNTEAFF
>TRBJ2-7|TRBV7-2
CASSYSAGYEQYF
>TRBJ2-1|TRBV19
CASSISSGTSGTTPQFF
>TRBJ1-2|TRBV6-1
CASSEALDRASTF
>TRBJ2-3|TRBV11-3
CASSLVLAVDTQYF
>TRBJ1-4|TRBV12-3/TRBV12-4
CASSLYNEKLFF
>TRBJ1-1|TRBV5-4
CASSNKDRGNTEAFF
>TRBJ2-1|TRBV30
CAWSYGTEQYNEQFF
>TRBJ2-2|TRBV5-5
CASSRDASGPTGELFF
>TRBJ1-1|TRBV7-6
CASSRKRTGVNTEAFF
>TRBJ1-5|TRBV18
CASSPFGQAGQPQHF
>TRBJ1-1|TRBV3-1/TRBV3-2
CASSSGFTEAFF
>TRBJ1-5|TRBV21-1
CASSPWRKKTGTSRFSNQPQHF
>TRBJ1-1|TRBV6-5
CASRSRVVVTEAFF
>TRBJ1-5|TRBV7-2
CASSISGQYNQPQHF
>TRBJ2-3|TRBV5-4
CASSPLTTDTQYF
>TRBJ1-2|TRBV6-5
CASSPRGDGYTF
>TRBJ2-3|TRBV10-1
CASSPGTSGRGATDTQYF
>TRBJ2-7|TRBV7-2
CASSILAGGRGEQYF
>TRBJ2-3|TRBV6-2/TRBV6-3
CASSYSNRGRGTDTQYF